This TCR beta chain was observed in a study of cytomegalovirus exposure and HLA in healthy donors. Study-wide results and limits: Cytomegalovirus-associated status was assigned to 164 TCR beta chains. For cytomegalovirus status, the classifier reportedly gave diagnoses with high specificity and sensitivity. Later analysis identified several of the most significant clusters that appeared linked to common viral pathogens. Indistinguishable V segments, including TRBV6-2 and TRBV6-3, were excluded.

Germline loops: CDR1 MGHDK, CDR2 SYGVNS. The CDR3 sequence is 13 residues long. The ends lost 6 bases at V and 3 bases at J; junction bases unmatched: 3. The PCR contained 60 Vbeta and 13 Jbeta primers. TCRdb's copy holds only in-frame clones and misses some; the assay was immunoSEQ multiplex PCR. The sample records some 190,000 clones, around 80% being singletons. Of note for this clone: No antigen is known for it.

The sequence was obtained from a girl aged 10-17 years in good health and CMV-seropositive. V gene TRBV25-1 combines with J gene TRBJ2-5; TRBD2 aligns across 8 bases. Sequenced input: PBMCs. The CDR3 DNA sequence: TGTGCCAGCAGCGTAGCGGGAAAAGAGACCCAGTACTTC. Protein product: CASSVAGKETQYF.